These 6 T cell receptor beta chains share one sample of origin, sequenced in a study of spatial heterogeneity in lung cancer. TCRdb recomputed calls from the 5' RACE reads with MiXCR, one row per CDR3 protein. This table holds around 9,800 distinct CDR3 sequences, 6.3% found once. Sample time point: sample taken at primary tumor resection. Sequenced here: PBMCs, sampled at surgery. Receptor source: a male donor with early-stage non-small cell lung cancer.

This clonotype was seen more than once but under ten times. The chain uses TRBV7-2 and TRBJ2-3; 7 nucleotides align to TRBD2. The CDR3 runs to 16 residues. Germline V gene data show CDR1 as SGHTA and CDR2 as FQGNSA. V was pared by 6 bases and J by 4 bases, with 13 bases of the junction left unmatched. As DNA, the CDR3 is TGTGCCAGCAGTCAGAGGCCCAGCGGGAATGCAGATACGCAGTATTTT. Protein product: CASSQRPSGNADTQYF.

There are many counts of this clonotype. The chain recombines TRBV10-3 with TRBJ2-3; TRBD2 might be the D (5 bases). V was cut by 6 bases and J by 0 bases, with 16 bases left in between. CDR1 ENHRY and CDR2 SYGVKD come from the germline V gene. This CDR3 contains 16 residues. CDR3 residues: CAISGFSRTSTDTQYF. Written as DNA, the CDR3 is TGTGCCATCAGCGGTTTTTCCCGGACTAGCACAGATACGCAGTATTTT.

This clonotype showed up many times. V and J are TRBV20-1 and TRBJ1-5, with no clear D. Trimming pared 0 bases from V and 0 bases from J, leaving 12 bases between. CDR1 and CDR2 (germline): DFQATT, SNEGSKA (reference sequence). The CDR3 totals 16 residues. The CDR3 DNA is TGCAGTGCTAGAGATATCCAGAGCTCTAGCAATCAGCCCCAGCATTTT. Its translation is CSARDIQSSSNQPQHF.

This clonotype was observed a handful of times. The rearrangement uses TRBV20-1 and TRBJ1-1; tentatively, D is TRBD1 (6 bases). V lost 5 bases and J 7 bases, leaving 20 bases between the germline ends. The CDR3 covers 14 residues. Germline V gene data show CDR1 as DFQATT and CDR2 as SNEGSKA (reference sequence). The CDR3: CSALPVLDSGEAFF. DNA for the CDR3: TGCAGTGCTCTACCTGTACTGGACAGCGGTGAAGCTTTCTTT.

The table lists this clonotype with many counts. The chain joins TRBV19 to TRBJ2-4, with 8 bases identical to TRBD1. From germline, CDR1 is LNHDA and CDR2 SQIVND (reference sequence). V shed 5 bases and J 5 bases; nucleotides not matched to a gene: 2. The CDR3 is 13 amino acids. The DNA for the CDR3 is TGTGCCAGTAGTCTGGGACAGGAAAACATTCAGTACTTC. It yields the protein CASSLGQENIQYF.

The chain couples TRBV5-1 to TRBJ1-1; D is perhaps TRBD1 (6 bases). The V gene lost 4 bases and the J gene lost 1 base, with 26 bases spanning the gap. The germline V gene has CDR1 SGHRS and CDR2 YFSETQ. CDR3 length: 19 amino acids. The CDR3 region has the DNA TGCGCCAGCAGCCCCGAAACATCCGCCCGCGGGGGCCCGAACACTGAAGCTTTCTTT. Residues: CASSPETSARGGPNTEAFF.